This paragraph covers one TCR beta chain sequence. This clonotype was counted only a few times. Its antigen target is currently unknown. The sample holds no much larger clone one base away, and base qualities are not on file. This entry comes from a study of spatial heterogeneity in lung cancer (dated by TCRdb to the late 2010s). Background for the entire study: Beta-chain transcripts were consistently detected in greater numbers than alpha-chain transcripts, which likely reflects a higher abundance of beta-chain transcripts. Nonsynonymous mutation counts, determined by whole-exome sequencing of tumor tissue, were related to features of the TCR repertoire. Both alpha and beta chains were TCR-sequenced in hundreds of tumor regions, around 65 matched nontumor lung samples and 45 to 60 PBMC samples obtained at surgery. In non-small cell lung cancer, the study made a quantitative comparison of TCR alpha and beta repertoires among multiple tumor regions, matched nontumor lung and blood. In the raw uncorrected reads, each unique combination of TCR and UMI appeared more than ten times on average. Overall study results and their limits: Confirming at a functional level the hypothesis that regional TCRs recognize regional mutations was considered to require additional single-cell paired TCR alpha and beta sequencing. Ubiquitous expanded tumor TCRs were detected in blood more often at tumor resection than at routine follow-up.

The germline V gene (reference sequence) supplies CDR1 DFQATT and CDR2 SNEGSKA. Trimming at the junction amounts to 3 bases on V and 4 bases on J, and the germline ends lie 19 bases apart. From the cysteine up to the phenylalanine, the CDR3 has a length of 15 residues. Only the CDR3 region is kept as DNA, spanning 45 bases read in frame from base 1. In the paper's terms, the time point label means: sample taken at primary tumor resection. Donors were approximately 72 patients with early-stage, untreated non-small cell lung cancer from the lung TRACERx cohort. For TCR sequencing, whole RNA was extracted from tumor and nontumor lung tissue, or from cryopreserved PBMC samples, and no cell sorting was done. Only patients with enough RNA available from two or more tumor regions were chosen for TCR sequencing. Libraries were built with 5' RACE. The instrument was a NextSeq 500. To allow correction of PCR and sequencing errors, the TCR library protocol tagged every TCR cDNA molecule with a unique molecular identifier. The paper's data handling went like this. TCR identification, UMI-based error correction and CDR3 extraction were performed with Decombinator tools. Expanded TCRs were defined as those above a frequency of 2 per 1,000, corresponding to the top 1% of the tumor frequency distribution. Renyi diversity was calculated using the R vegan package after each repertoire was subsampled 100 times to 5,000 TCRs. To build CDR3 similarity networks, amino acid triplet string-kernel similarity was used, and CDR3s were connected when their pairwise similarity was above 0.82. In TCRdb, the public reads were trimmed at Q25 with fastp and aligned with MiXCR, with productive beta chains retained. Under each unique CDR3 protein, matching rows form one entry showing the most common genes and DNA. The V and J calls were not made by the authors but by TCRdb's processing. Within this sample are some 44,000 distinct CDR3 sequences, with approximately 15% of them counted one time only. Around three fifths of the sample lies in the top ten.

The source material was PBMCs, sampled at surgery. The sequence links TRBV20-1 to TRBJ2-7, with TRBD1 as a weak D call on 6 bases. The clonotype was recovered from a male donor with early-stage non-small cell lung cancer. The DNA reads TGCAGTGCTAGGGACAGCCACAATCTGCTTTACGAGCAGTACTTC. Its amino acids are CSARDSHNLLYEQYF.